The clone carrying this T cell receptor (beta chain) was picked up a small number of times. The antigen remains unidentified. These data belong to a study of cytomegalovirus exposure and HLA in healthy donors. In nominal health when sampled, donors likely had unrecorded immune exposures nonetheless. Researchers ran the PCR with 60 Vbeta and 13 Jbeta primers. This table comes from immunoSEQ multiplex PCR, and its TCRdb copy is limited to in-frame clones, with some not included. The data show about 90,000 clones, about three quarters seen once. Findings and limits, study-wide: A cluster of highly shared sequence variants was likely a sequencing artifact. Earlier results showed most TCR beta V segments being productive about 87% or about 30% of the time.

Trimming at V came to 1 base and at J to 3 bases, leaving 8 bases not matched to a gene. Germline lookup yields CDR1 LGHNA and CDR2 YSLEER. The CDR3 sequence is 16 residues long. The chain links TRBV4-3 to TRBJ1-1; 7 positions agree with TRBD1. Sample: PBMCs. This TCR derives from a woman aged 40 to 50 in good health and CMV-seropositive. CDR3 DNA sequence: TGCGCCAGCAGCCAAGCCCCAAACAGGGGCGACACTGAAGCTTTCTTT. It specifies CASSQAPNRGDTEAFF.